This TCR beta chain was recorded in a study of STAT3 mutations in large granular lymphocyte leukemia. Study-wide context: Roughly half the longitudinally sequenced T-LGLL patients had canonical STAT3 mutations.

Study conclusions and caveats: At least one immunodominant TCR beta clonotype appeared in every T-cell large granular lymphocyte leukemia patient. TCR clonotype switching after therapy occurred in about 30% of the 18 patients. In several patients, dominant TCR clone burden exceeded STAT3 mutant burden.

Only in-frame clones appear in the TCRdb table, and some are missing; sequencing was by immunoSEQ multiplex PCR. The top ten clones hold approximately 6% of a sample with 20,000 to 30,000 clones, about 95% of them seen once. With regard to this clone: Its antigen is unidentified.

Sequenced sample: peripheral blood mononuclear cells. This clonotype originated in a man aged 40-49 years with T-cell large granular lymphocyte leukemia. Some clones in this sample may be carry-over from other donors' samples.

The CDR3 loop is CASSPIGTAVGYTF. The CDR3 DNA reads as TGTGCCAGCTCACCAATCGGGACCGCCGTCGGCTACACCTTC. The V call is TRBV18, the J call TRBJ1-2, with D perhaps matching TRBD1 (5 bases). Deletions cut 2 bases from V and 8 bases from J, with 15 bases between. Germline-derived CDR1 and CDR2 are KGHSH and LQKENI. This CDR3 spans 14 amino acids.